One and the same sample provided the 8 T cell receptor beta chains below, sequenced in a study of cytomegalovirus exposure and HLA in healthy donors. PCR was performed using 60 Vbeta and 13 Jbeta primers. Libraries were prepared by immunoSEQ multiplex PCR; TCRdb keeps only in-frame clonotypes and omits some of them. This table holds more than 95,000 clones, around 73% found once. Sequencing input: PBMCs. These receptors were collected from a man aged 55 to 69 in good health and CMV-seropositive.

The chain employs TRBV6-1 and TRBJ1-2; TRBD1 matches 10 bases. J was trimmed by 6 bases and V by 0 bases; bases with no gene match: 4. From germline, CDR1 is MNHNS and CDR2 SASEGT. CDR3 length equals 15 residues. The CDR3 DNA is TGTGCCAGCAGTGAAGCTCCGGGACAGGGGCATGGCTACACCTTC. This encodes CASSEAPGQGHGYTF.

V usage is TRBV18 and J usage is TRBJ1-3; 9 bases agree with TRBD1. Germline assignment: CDR1 KGHSH and CDR2 LQKENI. The CDR3 consists of 15 residues. V shed 3 bases and J 8 bases; nucleotides not matched to a gene: 8. The chain's CDR3 is CASSPVGDRDDTIYF. CDR3 bases: TGTGCCAGCTCACCTGTCGGGGACAGGGATGACACCATATATTTT.

This chain uses TRBV14 with TRBJ1-1; D uncertain. The germline gives CDR1 SGHDN, CDR2 FVKESK. The V gene lost 3 bases and the J gene lost 0 bases, with 20 bases spanning the gap. There are 18 residues in the CDR3. The CDR3 sequence is CASSQTGSARLLNTEAFF. CDR3 DNA sequence: TGTGCCAGCAGCCAGACCGGGTCCGCGCGCCTATTGAACACTGAAGCTTTCTTT.

The chain uses TRBV19 and TRBJ1-5; TRBD1 might be the D (5 bases). CDR3 length: 13 amino acids. Trimming shortened V by 8 bases and J by 5 bases, and 13 bases separated the two germline ends. Per germline, CDR1 LNHDA and CDR2 SQIVND (reference sequence). The CDR3 region has the DNA TGTGCCAGTGAGTACAGGACCGATCAGCCCCAGCATTTT. The encoded protein is CASEYRTDQPQHF.

The V call is TRBV6-1, the J call TRBJ1-2; perhaps TRBD1 as D (6 bases). V lost 9 bases, J lost 3 bases, and 14 bases lay in between. Germline loops: CDR1 MNHNS, CDR2 SASEGT. CDR3 length equals 13 residues. The CDR3 here is CASSRGAYYGYTF. The CDR3 region has the DNA TGTGCCAGTTCCCGGGGGGCGTACTATGGCTACACCTTC.

The V call is TRBV21-1, the J call TRBJ1-3. TRBV21-1 is a pseudogene segment. CDR3 length: 15 residues. CDR3 loop: CASSKALTCGNTIYF. CDR3 coding DNA: TGTGCCAGCAGCAAAGCCCTTACTTGTGGAAACACCATATATTTT.

The chain recombines TRBV18 with TRBJ1-1; D is possibly TRBD1 (5 bases). Germline V CDR1 and CDR2: KGHSH, LQKENI. The V end lost 3 bases, the J end lost 4 bases, and 18 bases lay between the germline ends. This CDR3 is built from 16 residues. CDR3 in amino acids: CASSPSLGGGVTEAFF. The CDR3 bases are TGTGCCAGCTCACCGTCCCTAGGAGGAGGGGTCACTGAAGCTTTCTTT.

V usage is TRBV28 and J usage is TRBJ1-3; D unclear. Germline V lookup: CDR1 MDHEN, CDR2 SYDVKM. This CDR3 has 14 residues. Trimming pared 5 bases from V and 2 bases from J, leaving 10 bases between. The CDR3 loop is CASSREPPGNTIYF. The CDR3 DNA sequence: TGTGCCAGCAGTAGAGAACCCCCTGGAAACACCATATATTTT.